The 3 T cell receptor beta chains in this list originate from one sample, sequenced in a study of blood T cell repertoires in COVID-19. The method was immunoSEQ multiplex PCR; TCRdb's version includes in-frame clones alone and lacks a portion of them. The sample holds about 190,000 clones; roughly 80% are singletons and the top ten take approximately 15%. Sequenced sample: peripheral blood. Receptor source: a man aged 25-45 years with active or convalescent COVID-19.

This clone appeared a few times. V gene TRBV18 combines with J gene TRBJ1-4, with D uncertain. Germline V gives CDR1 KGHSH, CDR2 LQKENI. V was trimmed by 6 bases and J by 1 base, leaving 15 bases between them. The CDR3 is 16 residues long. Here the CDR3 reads CASSSAGRGTNEKLFF. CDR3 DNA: TGTGCCAGCTCCTCGGCAGGCCGGGGAACTAATGAAAAACTGTTTTTT.

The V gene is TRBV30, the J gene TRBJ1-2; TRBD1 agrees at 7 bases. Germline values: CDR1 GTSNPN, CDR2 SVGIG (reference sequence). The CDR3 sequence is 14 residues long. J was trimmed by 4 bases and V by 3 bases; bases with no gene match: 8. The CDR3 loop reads CAWRQGSAGYGYTF. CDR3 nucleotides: TGTGCCTGGAGACAGGGGTCCGCCGGCTATGGCTACACCTTC.

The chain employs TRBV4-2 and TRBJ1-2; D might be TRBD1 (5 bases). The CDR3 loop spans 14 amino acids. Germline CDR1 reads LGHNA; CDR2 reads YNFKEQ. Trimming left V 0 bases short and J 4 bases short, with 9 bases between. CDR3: CASSQEGQAYGYTF. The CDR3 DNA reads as TGTGCCAGCAGCCAAGAGGGGCAGGCCTATGGCTACACCTTC.